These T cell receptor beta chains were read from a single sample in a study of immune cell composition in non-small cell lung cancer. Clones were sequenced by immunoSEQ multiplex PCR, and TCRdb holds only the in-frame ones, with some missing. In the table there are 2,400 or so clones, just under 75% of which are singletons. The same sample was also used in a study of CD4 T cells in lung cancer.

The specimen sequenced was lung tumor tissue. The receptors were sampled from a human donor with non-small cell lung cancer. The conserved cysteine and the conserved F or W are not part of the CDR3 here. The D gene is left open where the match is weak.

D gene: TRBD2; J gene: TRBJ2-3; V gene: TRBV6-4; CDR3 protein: ASSGTSGSDTQY
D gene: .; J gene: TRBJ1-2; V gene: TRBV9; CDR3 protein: ASSVAENYGYT
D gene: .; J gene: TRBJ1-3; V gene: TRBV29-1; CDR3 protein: SVDGPSSGNTIY
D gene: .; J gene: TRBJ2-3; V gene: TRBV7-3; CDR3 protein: ASSSQGLDRDTQY
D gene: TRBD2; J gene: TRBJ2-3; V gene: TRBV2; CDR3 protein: ASRSRWTGGADTQY
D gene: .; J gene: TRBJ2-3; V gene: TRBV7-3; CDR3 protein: ASSPKAARDTQY
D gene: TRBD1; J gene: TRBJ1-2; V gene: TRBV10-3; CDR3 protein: AISESFGTGVNYGYT
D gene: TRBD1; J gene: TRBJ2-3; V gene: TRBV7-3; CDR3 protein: ASSSGQGGTDTQY
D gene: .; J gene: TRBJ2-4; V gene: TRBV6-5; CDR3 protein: ASRRVGGKNIQY
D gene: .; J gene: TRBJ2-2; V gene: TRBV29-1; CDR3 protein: SLSVGGTGELF
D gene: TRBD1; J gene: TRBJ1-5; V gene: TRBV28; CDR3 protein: ASSFGTDDQPQH
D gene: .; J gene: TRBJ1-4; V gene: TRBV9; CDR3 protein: ASNQGGVNEKLF
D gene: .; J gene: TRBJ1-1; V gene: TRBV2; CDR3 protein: ASTLAGATEAF
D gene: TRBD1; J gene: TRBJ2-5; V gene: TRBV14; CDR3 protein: ASSQLGTGKETQY
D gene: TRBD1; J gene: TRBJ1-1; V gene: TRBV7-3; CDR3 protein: ASSLGTVGGHTEAF
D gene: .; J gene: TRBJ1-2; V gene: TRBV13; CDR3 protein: ASSSLRQAPNYGYT
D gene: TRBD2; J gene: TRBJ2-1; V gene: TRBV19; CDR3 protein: ASSMSAGGHNEQF
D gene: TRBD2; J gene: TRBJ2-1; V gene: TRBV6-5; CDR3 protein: ASTGTSVNEQF
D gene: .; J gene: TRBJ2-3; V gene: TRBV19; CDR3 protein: ASSTGHSTDTQY
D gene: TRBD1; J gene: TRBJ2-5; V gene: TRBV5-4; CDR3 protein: ASSSWTGAETQY
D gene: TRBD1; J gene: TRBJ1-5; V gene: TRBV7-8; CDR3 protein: ASSLGTVVNQPQH
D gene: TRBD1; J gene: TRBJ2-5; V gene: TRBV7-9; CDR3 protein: ASSYYTGGSETQY
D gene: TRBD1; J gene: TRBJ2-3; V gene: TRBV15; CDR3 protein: ATSRAPGTGTDTQY
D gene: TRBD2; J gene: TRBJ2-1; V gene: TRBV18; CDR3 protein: ASSPKRGKHNEQF
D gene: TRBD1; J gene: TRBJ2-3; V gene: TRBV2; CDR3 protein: ASSEATTGSTDTQY
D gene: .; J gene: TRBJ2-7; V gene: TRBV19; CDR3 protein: ASSKGSVLGTEQY
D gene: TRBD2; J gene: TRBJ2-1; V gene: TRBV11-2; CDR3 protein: ASSLTSGSYNEQF
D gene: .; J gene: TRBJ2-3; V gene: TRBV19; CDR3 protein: ASSIVGAADTQY
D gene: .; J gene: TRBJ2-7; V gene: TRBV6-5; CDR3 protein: ASSSGTNEQY
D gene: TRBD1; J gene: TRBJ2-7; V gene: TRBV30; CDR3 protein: AWKGARAGEQY
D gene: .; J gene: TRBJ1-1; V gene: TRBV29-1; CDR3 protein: SAEKGHGTEAF
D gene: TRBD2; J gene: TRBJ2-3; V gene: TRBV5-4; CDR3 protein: ASSLGLAGSTDTQY
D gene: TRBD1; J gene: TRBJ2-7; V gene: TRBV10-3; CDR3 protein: AISESRGQGSYEQY
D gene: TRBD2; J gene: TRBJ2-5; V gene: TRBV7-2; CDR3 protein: ASSLGGRAETQY
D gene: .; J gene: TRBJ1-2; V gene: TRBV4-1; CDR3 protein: ASSQVGAYGYT
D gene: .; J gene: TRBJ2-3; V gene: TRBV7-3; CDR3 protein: ASSPRGTTITDTQY
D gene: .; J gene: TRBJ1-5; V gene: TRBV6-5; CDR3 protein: ASKRGGAQPQH
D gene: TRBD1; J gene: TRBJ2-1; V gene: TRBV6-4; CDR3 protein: ASSEQGEINEQF
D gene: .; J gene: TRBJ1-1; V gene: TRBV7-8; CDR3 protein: ASSPRDSRNTEAF
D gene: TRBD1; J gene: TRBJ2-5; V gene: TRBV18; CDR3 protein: ASSATGGETQY
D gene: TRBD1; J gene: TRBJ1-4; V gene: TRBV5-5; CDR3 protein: ASSLQIRTGLSVTSEKLF
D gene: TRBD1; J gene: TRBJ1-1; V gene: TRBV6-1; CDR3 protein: AVGGQGNTEAF
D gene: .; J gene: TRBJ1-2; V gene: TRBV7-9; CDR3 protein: ASSFTGDLLGYT
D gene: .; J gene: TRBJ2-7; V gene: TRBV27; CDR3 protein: ASSLTSNSYEQY
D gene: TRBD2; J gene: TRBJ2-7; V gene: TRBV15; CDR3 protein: ATSREDSGSNEQY
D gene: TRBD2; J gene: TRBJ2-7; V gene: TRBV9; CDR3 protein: ASSVGLAAPYEQY
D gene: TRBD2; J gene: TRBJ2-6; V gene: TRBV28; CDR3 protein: ATREGGSGANVLT
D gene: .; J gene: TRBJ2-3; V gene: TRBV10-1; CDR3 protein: ASSESGPKVAQY
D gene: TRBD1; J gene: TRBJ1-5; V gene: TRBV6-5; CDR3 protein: ASSYGTGGDNQPQH
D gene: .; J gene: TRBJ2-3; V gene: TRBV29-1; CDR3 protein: SVASGDGTDTQY
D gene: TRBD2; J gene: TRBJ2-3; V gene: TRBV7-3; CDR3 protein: ASSLTSGGLGTDTQY
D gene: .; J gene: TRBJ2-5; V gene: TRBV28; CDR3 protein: ASSLSDYLWTQY
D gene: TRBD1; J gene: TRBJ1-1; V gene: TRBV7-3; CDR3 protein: ASSLTGTAKAF